This paragraph reports one TCR beta chain. Its antigen remains unknown. The data derive from a study of shared clonotypes between healthy human individuals. Study-wide background: With ages of 18 to 49, the donors were a couple of women and a few men.

The authors split each subset's genomic DNA evenly across several immunoSEQ plates. Some clones are missing from TCRdb's copy, which holds only in-frame ones; the method was immunoSEQ multiplex PCR. The table lists millions of clones, roughly 95% of them singletons. Study-wide points: Memory subsets generally showed lower estimated richness than naive subsets.

CD45RO-negative, CCR7-positively selected cells formed the naive CD8 fraction, excluding terminally differentiated effector memory CD45RA+ cells. The donors were adults (healthy and HIV-negative) with no recent acute infections or vaccinations. Germline V gene sequence: CDR1 SEHNR, CDR2 FQNEAQ (reference sequence). Trimming at V came to 2 bases and at J to 5 bases, leaving 12 bases not matched to a gene. This CDR3 is built from 16 residues. The V gene is TRBV7-9, the J gene TRBJ2-7; TRBD1 matches 7 bases. This receptor was obtained from a man aged 18 to 29 in good health. The sequenced sample was naive CD8+ T cells sorted from blood. DNA of the CDR3: TGTGCCAGCAGCTTACCTACAGGGGTCTCTCCCCACGAGCAGTACTTC. Amino acids: CASSLPTGVSPHEQYF.